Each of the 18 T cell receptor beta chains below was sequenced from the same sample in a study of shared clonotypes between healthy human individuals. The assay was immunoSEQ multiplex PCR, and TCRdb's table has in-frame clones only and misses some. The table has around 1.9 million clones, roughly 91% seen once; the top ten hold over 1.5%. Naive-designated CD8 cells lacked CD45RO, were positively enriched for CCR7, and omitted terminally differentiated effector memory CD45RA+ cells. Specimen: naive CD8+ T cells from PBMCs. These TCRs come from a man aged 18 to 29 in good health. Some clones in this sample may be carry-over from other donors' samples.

The CDR3 bases are TGTGCCAGCAGTCCGGACAGGGCGGCTTCCTACGAGCAGTACTTC. Amino acid sequence: CASSPDRAASYEQYF. The J gene is TRBJ2-7, the V gene TRBV6-1, with 8 bases fitting TRBD1. This CDR3 region has 15 residues. Germline CDR1 MNHNS, CDR2 SASEGT. With V trimmed by 5 bases and J by 1 base, 7 bases remained unmatched.

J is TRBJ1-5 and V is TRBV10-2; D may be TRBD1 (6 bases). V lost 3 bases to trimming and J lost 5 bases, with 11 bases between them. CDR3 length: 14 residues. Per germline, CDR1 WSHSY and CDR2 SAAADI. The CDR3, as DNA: TGCGCCAGCAGTGATCTGGCAGGGGATCAGCCCCAGCATTTT. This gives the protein CASSDLAGDQPQHF.

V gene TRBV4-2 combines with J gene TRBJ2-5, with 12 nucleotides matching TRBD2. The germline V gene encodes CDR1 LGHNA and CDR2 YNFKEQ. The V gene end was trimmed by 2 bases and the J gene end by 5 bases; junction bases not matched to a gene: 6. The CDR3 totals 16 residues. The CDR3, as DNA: TGTGCCAGCAGCCAAAACGCACTAGCGGGAGGCGAGACCCAGTACTTC. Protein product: CASSQNALAGGETQYF.

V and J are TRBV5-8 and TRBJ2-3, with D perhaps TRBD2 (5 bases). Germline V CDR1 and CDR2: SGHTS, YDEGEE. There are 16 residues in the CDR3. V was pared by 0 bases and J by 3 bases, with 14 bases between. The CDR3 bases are TGTGCCAGCAGCTTGGCCTTGAGGGAAACGACAGATACGCAGTATTTT. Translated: CASSLALRETTDTQYF.

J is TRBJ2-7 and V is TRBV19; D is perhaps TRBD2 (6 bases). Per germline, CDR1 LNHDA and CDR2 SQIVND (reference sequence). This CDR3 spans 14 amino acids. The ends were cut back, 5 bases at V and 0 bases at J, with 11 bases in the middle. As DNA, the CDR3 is TGTGCCAGTAGTTGGAGGGTGAGCTCCTACGAGCAGTACTTC. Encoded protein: CASSWRVSSYEQYF.

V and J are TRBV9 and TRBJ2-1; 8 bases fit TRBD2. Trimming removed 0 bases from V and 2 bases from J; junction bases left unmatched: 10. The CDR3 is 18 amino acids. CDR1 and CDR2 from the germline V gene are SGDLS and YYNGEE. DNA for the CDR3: TGTGCCAGCAGCGTAGGTCCAGTCCGGGAGGGCCCCTACAATGAGCAGTTCTTC. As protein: CASSVGPVREGPYNEQFF.

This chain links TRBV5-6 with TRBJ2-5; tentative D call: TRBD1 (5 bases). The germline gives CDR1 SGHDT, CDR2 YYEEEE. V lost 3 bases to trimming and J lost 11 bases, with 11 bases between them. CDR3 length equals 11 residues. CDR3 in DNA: TGTGCCAGCAGCTCCACAGGTGAGCAGTACTTC. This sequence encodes CASSSTGEQYF.

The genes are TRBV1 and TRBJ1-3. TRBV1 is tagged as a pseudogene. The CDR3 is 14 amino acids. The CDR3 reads CTSRLGCSGNTIYF. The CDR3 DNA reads TGCACCAGCAGACTGGGATGCTCTGGAAACACCATATATTTT.

CDR3 amino acids: CASSSRGASGSPTGELFF. In DNA form, the CDR3 reads TGTGCCAGCAGCTCAAGGGGGGCTAGCGGGAGTCCCACCGGGGAGCTGTTTTTT. The chain links TRBV9 to TRBJ2-2; 10 positions match TRBD2. Germline CDR1 is SGDLS and CDR2 is YYNGEE. This CDR3 has 18 residues. With 4 bases clipped from V and 4 bases from J, the junction kept 13 bases outside the gene matches.

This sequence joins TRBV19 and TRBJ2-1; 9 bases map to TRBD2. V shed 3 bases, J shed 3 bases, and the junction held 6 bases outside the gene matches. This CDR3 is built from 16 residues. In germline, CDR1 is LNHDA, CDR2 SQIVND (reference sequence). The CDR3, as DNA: TGTGCCAGTAGTATCCGGCTAGCGGGAATCTACAATGAGCAGTTCTTC. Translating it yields CASSIRLAGIYNEQFF.

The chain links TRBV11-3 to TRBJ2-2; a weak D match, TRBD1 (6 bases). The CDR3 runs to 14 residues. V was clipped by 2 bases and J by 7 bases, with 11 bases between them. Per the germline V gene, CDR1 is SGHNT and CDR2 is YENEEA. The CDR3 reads CASSLKGGVGELFF. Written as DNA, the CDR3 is TGTGCCAGCAGCTTAAAAGGGGGTGTCGGGGAGCTGTTTTTT. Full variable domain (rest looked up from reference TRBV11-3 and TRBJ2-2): EAGVVQSPRYKIIEKKQPVAFWCNPISGHNTLYWYLQNLGQGPELLIRYENEEAVDDSQLPKDRFSAERLKGVDSTLKIQPAELGDSAVYLCASSLKGGVGELFFGEGSRLTVL.

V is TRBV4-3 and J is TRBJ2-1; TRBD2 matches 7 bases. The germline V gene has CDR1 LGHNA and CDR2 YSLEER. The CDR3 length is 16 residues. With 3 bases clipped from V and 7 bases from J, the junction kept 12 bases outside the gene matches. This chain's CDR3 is CASSHDAERGRNEQFF. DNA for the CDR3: TGCGCCAGCAGCCATGACGCCGAGCGGGGAAGAAATGAGCAGTTCTTC.

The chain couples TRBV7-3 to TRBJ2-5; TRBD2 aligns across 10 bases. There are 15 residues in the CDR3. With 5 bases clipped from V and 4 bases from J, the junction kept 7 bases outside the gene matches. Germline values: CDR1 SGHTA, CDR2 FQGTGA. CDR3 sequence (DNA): TGTGCCAGCAGCGGAGCGGGAGGGTTCCTAGAGACCCAGTACTTC. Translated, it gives CASSGAGGFLETQYF.

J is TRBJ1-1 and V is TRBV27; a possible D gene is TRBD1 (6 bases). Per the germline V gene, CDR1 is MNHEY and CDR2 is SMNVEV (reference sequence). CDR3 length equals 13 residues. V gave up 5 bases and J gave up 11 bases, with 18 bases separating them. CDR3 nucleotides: TGTGCCAGCAGTGCACTAAGGGGGGGTGAGGCTTTCTTT. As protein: CASSALRGGEAFF.

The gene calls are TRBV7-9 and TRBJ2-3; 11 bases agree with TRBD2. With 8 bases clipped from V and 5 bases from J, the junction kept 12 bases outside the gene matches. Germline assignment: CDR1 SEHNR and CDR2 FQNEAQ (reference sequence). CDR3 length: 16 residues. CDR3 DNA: TGTGCCAGCGCCGGGCCGGGACTAGCGGTAGGAGATACGCAGTATTTT. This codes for CASAGPGLAVGDTQYF. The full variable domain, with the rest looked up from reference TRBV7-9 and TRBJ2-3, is DTGVSQNPRHKITKRGQNVTFRCDPISEHNRLYWYRQTLGQGPEFLTYFQNEAQLEKSRLLSDRFSAERPKGSFSTLEIQRTEQGDSAMYLCASAGPGLAVGDTQYFGPGTRLTVL.

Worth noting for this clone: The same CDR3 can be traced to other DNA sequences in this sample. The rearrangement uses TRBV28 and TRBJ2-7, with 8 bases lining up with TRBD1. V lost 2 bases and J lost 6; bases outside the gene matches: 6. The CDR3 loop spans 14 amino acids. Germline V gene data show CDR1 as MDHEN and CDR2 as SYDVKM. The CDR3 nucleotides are TGTGCCAGCAGTTTAGACAGGGGAAGTGGCGAGCAGTACTTC. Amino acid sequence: CASSLDRGSGEQYF. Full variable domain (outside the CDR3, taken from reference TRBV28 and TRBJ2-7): DVKVTQSSRYLVKRTGEKVFLECVQDMDHENMFWYRQDPGLGLRLIYFSYDVKMKEKGDIPEGYSVSREKKERFSLILESASTNQTSMYLCASSLDRGSGEQYFGPGTRLTVT.

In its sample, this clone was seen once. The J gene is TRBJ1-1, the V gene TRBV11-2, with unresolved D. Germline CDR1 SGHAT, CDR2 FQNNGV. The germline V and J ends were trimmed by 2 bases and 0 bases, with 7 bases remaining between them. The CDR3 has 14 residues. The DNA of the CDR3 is TGTGCCAGCAGCTTAAGATCCATGAACACTGAAGCTTTCTTT. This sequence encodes CASSLRSMNTEAFF. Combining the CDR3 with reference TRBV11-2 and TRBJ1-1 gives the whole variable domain EAGVAQSPRYKIIEKRQSVAFWCNPISGHATLYWYQQILGQGPKLLIQFQNNGVVDDSQLPKDRFSAERLKGVDSTLKIQPAKLEDSAVYLCASSLRSMNTEAFFGQGTRLTVV.

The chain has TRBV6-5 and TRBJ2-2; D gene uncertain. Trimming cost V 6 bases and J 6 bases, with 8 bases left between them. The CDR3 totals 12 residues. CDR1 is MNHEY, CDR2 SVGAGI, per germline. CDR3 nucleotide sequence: TGTGCCAGCAGGACGGCGGCCGGGGAGCTGTTTTTT. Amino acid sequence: CASRTAAGELFF.